The 3 T cell receptor beta chains reported below all come from one sample, sequenced in a study of blood T cell repertoires in COVID-19. Assay used: immunoSEQ multiplex PCR; TCRdb lists only in-frame clones, some missing. The sample gives 200,000 to 250,000 clones, about 83% of which show up once; nearly 5% is in the top ten. Input material: PBMCs or T cells enriched from blood (not recorded which). These receptors were obtained from a woman in her forties or fifties who had been exposed to COVID-19.

J is TRBJ2-5 and V is TRBV3-1 (or the pseudogene TRBV3-2); D might be TRBD2 (6 bases). The CDR3 runs to 16 residues. The germline gives CDR1 LGHDT, CDR2 YNNKEL (reference sequence). The V end lost 3 bases, the J end lost 5 bases, and 19 bases lay between the germline ends. In DNA, the CDR3 is TGTGCCAGCAGCCAGGATTTCCGGGGAGGTACGGAGACCCAGTACTTC. This translates into CASSQDFRGGTETQYF.

This rearrangement joins TRBV18 to TRBJ2-1, with 8 bases that match TRBD2. The germline V gene has CDR1 KGHSH and CDR2 LQKENI. This CDR3 spans 15 amino acids. V shed 1 base, J shed 3 bases, and the junction held 2 bases outside the gene matches. The CDR3 bases are TGTGCCAGCTCACCACAGCGGGGGAGCTACAATGAGCAGTTCTTC. This codes for CASSPQRGSYNEQFF.

The chain employs TRBV5-6 and TRBJ1-5; D is uncertain. CDR1 and CDR2 from the germline V gene are SGHDT and YYEEEE. Deletions cut 0 bases from V and 5 bases from J, with 12 bases between. The CDR3 has 15 amino acids. CDR3 nucleotide sequence: TGTGCCAGCAGCTTGGGCGGGCGGTTAGATCAGCCCCAGCATTTT. It yields the protein CASSLGGRLDQPQHF.